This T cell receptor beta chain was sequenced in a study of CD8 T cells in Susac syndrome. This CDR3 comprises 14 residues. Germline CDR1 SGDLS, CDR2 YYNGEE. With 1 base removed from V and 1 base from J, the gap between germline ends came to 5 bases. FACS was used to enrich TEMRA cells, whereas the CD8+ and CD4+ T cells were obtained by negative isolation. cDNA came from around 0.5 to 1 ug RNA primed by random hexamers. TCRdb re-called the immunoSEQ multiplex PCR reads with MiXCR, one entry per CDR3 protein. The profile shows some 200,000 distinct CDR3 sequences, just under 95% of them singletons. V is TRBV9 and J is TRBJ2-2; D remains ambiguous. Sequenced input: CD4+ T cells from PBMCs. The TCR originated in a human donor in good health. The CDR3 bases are TGTGCCAGCAGCGTATTTGGGAACACCGGGGAGCTGTTTTTT. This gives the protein CASSVFGNTGELFF.